Presented here are 12 T cell receptor beta chains from one specimen sequenced in a study of control samples from healthy donors and cancer patients. The method was immunoSEQ multiplex PCR; TCRdb's version includes in-frame clones alone and lacks a portion of them. Counted here are 150,000 to 200,000 clones, 75% to 95% occurring once; the ten biggest clones make up just over 2%. Sequenced sample: blood. Every receptor here comes from a middle-aged woman in good health.

This chain connects TRBV7-9 to TRBJ2-5; D is perhaps TRBD1 or TRBD2 (5 bases each). Trimming shortened V by 5 bases and J by 5 bases, and 21 bases separated the two germline ends. The CDR3 is 16 amino acids. CDR1 and CDR2 (germline): SEHNR, FQNEAQ (reference sequence). CDR3 in amino acids: CASSPPRDPGRETQYF. The CDR3 DNA is TGTGCCAGCAGCCCCCCCCGGGACCCGGGCCGGGAGACCCAGTACTTC.

The chain carries TRBV5-6 and TRBJ1-1; TRBD1 might be the D (6 bases). Trimming took 1 base from V and 4 from J, leaving 14 bases between them. CDR1 is SGHDT, CDR2 YYEEEE, per germline. The CDR3 has 15 residues. In DNA form, the CDR3 reads TGTGCCAGCAGCTTGTTCAGGGGTATGAGCACTGAAGCTTTCTTT. Its translation is CASSLFRGMSTEAFF.

Comments on this clone: This CDR3 is also generated by other DNA sequences in the sample. CDR3 sequence (DNA): TGTGCCAGCAGCTTAGGGGGGCAGCCCCAGCATTTT. Residues: CASSLGGQPQHF. The gene calls are TRBV7-9 and TRBJ1-5; the D gene is possibly TRBD1 (5 bases). The CDR3 consists of 12 residues. CDR1 and CDR2 (germline): SEHNR, FQNEAQ (reference sequence). The V end was cut by 1 base, the J end by 7 bases, with 5 bases between.

The chain links TRBV5-4 to TRBJ1-4, with D perhaps matching TRBD1 (5 bases). Trimming stripped 4 bases from V and 0 bases from J, with 13 bases between. CDR1 and CDR2 (germline): SGHNT, YYREEE (reference sequence). CDR3 length: 16 amino acids. Written as DNA, the CDR3 is TGTGCCAGCAGCGAACGGGGCGCTGCAACTAATGAAAAACTGTTTTTT. Residues: CASSERGAATNEKLFF.

The chain employs TRBV7-9 and TRBJ2-3; D might be TRBD2 (6 bases). Trimming stripped 4 bases from V and 1 base from J, with 12 bases between. Germline V lookup: CDR1 SEHNR, CDR2 FQNEAQ (reference sequence). This CDR3 has 15 residues. The CDR3 is CASSYIGEGTDTQYF. In DNA form, the CDR3 reads TGTGCCAGCAGCTATATAGGGGAGGGCACAGATACGCAGTATTTT. Looking up the rest from reference TRBV7-9 and TRBJ2-3 gives the full variable domain: DTGVSQNPRHKITKRGQNVTFRCDPISEHNRLYWYRQTLGQGPEFLTYFQNEAQLEKSRLLSDRFSAERPKGSFSTLEIQRTEQGDSAMYLCASSYIGEGTDTQYFGPGTRLTVL.

This chain connects TRBV7-3 to TRBJ2-7; D gene unclear. V was trimmed by 4 bases and J by 0 bases, leaving 7 bases between them. This CDR3 is built from 13 residues. Per the germline V gene, CDR1 is SGHTA and CDR2 is FQGTGA. CDR3 in amino acids: CASSYDPSYEQYF. The CDR3 nucleotides are TGTGCCAGCAGCTACGACCCCTCCTACGAGCAGTACTTC.

The chain carries TRBV11-2 and TRBJ2-3; no clear D. This CDR3 has 16 residues. CDR1 and CDR2 (germline): SGHAT, FQNNGV. Trimming pared 4 bases from V and 6 bases from J, leaving 20 bases between. CDR3 nucleotides: TGTGCCAGCAGCTCCATAACCGAGACGCTAGTTGATACGCAGTATTTT. This translates into CASSSITETLVDTQYF.

With respect to this clone: The same CDR3 is also encoded by other DNA sequences in this sample. The chain joins TRBV7-9 to TRBJ1-1; TRBD1 matches at 8 bases. The V segment lost 3 bases and the J segment 4 bases; nucleotides outside the gene matches: 4. The CDR3 is made up of 14 amino acids. Germline CDR1 and CDR2: SEHNR and FQNEAQ (reference sequence). The CDR3 nucleotides are TGTGCCAGCAGCTTTACAGGGGGAGTCACTGAAGCTTTCTTT. It codes for CASSFTGGVTEAFF.

This clone was detected only once. The rearrangement links TRBV2 to TRBJ2-5, with 13 bases that match TRBD2. CDR1 is SNHLY and CDR2 is FYNNEI in the germline V gene. The V segment lost 3 bases and the J segment 5 bases; nucleotides outside the gene matches: 0. CDR3 length equals 14 residues. CDR3 DNA: TGTGCCAGCAGTGAGGGACTAGCGGGGGAGACCCAGTACTTC. It specifies CASSEGLAGETQYF.

The chain joins TRBV7-9 to TRBJ1-1; D is undetermined. The germline V gene has CDR1 SEHNR and CDR2 FQNEAQ (reference sequence). Trimming took 4 bases from V and 6 from J, leaving 15 bases between them. The CDR3 is 14 amino acids. The CDR3 bases are TGTGCCAGCAGCTGGGGTGAAGGGAGGGCTGAAGCTTTCTTT. This codes for CASSWGEGRAEAFF.

The chain recombines TRBV21-1 with TRBJ1-4. TRBV21-1 is marked as a pseudogene. This CDR3 has 16 amino acids. The DNA for the CDR3 is TGTGCCAGCAGCTCAAAGCGCAGGGAGAGGTTTGAAAAACTGTTTTTT. Residues: CASSSKRRERFEKLFF.

The V and J genes are TRBV14 and TRBJ2-3; D remains ambiguous. This CDR3 spans 12 amino acids. V was trimmed by 4 bases and J by 4 bases, leaving 6 bases between them. Germline V gene lookup returns CDR1 SGHDN and CDR2 FVKESK. The chain's CDR3 is CASSPNSDTQYF. For the CDR3, the DNA is TGTGCCAGCAGCCCAAACTCAGATACGCAGTATTTT. Combining the CDR3 with reference TRBV14 and TRBJ2-3 gives the whole variable domain EAGVTQFPSHSVIEKGQTVTLRCDPISGHDNLYWYRRVMGKEIKFLLHFVKESKQDESGMPNNRFLAERTGGTYSTLKVQPAELEDSGVYFCASSPNSDTQYFGPGTRLTVL.